The clone carrying this T cell receptor (beta chain) was seen more than once but under ten times. The antigen is unknown. The data derive from a study of post-analysis software for immune sequencing data. General observations from the study: Controls had lower frequencies than patients of 4 or 5 TRBV segments, which included TRBV5-6, TRBV5-1 and TRBV20-1.

Prepared TCR beta cDNA libraries contained unique molecular identifiers. Each CDR3 protein is one row after TCRdb ran MiXCR on the PCR reads. Seen here are approximately 350,000 distinct CDR3 sequences, less than 40% observed once, and the top ten hold about an eighth. Trimming cost V 7 bases and J 8 bases; bases outside gene matches: 12. The CDR3 has 15 amino acids. Per the germline V gene, CDR1 is LGHDT and CDR2 is YNNKEL (reference sequence). The sequencing input was blood. The sequence was obtained from a girl aged 5 to 17 with multiple sclerosis. The rearrangement joins TRBV3-1 to TRBJ2-1; 9 bases map to TRBD1. The CDR3 DNA follows: TGTGCCAGCACCCTGACAGGGGGGGTTTCGGATGAGCAGTTCTTC. Protein sequence: CASTLTGGVSDEQFF.